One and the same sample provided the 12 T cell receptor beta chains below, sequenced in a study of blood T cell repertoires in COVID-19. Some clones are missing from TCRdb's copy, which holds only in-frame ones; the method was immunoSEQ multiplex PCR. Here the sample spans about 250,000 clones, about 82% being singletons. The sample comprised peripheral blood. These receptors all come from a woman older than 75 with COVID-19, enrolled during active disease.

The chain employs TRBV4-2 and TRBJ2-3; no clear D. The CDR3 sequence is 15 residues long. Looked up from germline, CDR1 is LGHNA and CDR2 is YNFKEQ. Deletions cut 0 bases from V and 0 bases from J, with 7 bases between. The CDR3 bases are TGTGCCAGCAGCCAAGATCCCATTAGCACAGATACGCAGTATTTT. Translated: CASSQDPISTDTQYF.

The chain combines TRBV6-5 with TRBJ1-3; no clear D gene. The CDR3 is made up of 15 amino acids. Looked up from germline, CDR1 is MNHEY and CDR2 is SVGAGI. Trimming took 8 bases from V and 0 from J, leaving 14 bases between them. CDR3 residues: CASSRRGDSGNTIYF. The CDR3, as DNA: TGTGCCAGCTCACGGCGGGGTGACTCTGGAAACACCATATATTTT.

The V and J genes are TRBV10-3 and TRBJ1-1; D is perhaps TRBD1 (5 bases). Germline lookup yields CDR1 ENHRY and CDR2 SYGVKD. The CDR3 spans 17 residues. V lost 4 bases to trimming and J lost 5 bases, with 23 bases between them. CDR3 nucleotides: TGTGCCATCAGTGGGGCGGGGGATTCGGCAGTAGGAACTGAAGCTTTCTTT. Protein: CAISGAGDSAVGTEAFF.

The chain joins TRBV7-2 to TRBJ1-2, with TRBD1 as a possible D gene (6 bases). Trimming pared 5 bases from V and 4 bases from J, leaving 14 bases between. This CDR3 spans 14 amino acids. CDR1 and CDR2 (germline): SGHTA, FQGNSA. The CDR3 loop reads CASSLRTASYGYTF. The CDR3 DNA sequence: TGTGCCAGCAGCCTAAGGACAGCCAGCTATGGCTACACCTTC.

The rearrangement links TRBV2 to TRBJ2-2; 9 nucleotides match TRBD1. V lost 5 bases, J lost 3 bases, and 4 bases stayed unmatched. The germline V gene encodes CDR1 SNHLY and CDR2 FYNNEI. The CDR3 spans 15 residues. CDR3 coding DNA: TGTGCCAGCAGTATACAGGGGGCGCACACCGGGGAGCTGTTTTTT. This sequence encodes CASSIQGAHTGELFF.

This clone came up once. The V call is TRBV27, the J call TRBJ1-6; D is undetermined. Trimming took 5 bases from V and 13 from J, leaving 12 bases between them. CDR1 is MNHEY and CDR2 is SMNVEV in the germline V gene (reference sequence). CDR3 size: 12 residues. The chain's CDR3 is CASSRPTGPLHF. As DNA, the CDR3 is TGTGCCAGCAGTCGCCCGACGGGGCCCCTCCACTTT.

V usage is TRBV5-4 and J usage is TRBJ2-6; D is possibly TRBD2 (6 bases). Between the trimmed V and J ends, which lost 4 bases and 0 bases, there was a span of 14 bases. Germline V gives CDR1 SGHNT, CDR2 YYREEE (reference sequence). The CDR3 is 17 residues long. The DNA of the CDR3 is TGTGCCAGCAGCGGCCGAGCGGGCCGCTCTGGGGCCAACGTCCTGACTTTC. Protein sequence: CASSGRAGRSGANVLTF.

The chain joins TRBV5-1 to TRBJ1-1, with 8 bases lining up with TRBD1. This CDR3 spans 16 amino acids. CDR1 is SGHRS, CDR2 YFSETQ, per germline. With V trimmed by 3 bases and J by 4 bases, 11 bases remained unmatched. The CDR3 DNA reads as TGCGCCAGCAGCTCGGCCCCAAAAGGACAGGGCACTGAAGCTTTCTTT. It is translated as CASSSAPKGQGTEAFF.

Here the CDR3 reads CASRLTRDSPLHF. For the CDR3, the DNA is TGTGCCAGCAGGTTGACTCGGGATTCACCCCTCCACTTT. V and J are TRBV2 and TRBJ1-6, with unresolved D. This CDR3 is built from 13 residues. V dropped 6 bases and J dropped 8 bases, with 11 bases sitting between them. CDR1 and CDR2 from the germline V gene are SNHLY and FYNNEI.

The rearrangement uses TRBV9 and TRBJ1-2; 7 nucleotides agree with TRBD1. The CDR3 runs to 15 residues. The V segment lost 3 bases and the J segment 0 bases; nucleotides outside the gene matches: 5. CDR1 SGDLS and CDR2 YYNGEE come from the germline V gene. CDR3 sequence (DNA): TGTGCCAGCAGCGCTTCGGACAGGACTAACTATGGCTACACCTTC. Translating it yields CASSASDRTNYGYTF.

CDR3 DNA: TGTGCCAGCAGCCAGGGACAGGGCACTTACAATGAGCAGTTCTTC. This translates into CASSQGQGTYNEQFF. This chain joins TRBV9 and TRBJ2-1, with 9 bases matching TRBD1. CDR3 length: 15 residues. CDR1 is SGDLS, CDR2 YYNGEE, per germline. Losses at the gene ends were 4 bases for V and 4 bases for J; bases not matched to a gene: 6. Full variable domain (rest looked up from reference TRBV9 and TRBJ2-1): DSGVTQTPKHLITATGQRVTLRCSPRSGDLSVYWYQQSLDQGLQFLIQYYNGEERAKGNILERFSAQQFPDLHSELNLSSLELGDSALYFCASSQGQGTYNEQFFGPGTRLTVL.

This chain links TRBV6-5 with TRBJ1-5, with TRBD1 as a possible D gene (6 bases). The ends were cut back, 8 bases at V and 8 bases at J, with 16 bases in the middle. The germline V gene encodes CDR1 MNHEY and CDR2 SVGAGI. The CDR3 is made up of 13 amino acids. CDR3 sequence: CASRDIVGEPQHF. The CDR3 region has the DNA TGTGCCAGCCGGGACATTGTGGGCGAGCCCCAGCATTTT.